A single sample gave rise to the 15 T cell receptor beta chains below, sequenced in a study of shared clonotypes between healthy human individuals. Produced via immunoSEQ multiplex PCR; TCRdb's table is partial and in-frame only. This sample has 1.5 million to 1.9 million clones, with around 98% found just once. Sample: naive CD4+ T cells sorted from blood. Noted subset: CD45RA+ positively selected. These receptors were obtained from a man aged 25-45 years in good health.

This chain joins TRBV9 and TRBJ2-1; 9 nucleotides agree with TRBD2. CDR3 length: 16 residues. Germline values: CDR1 SGDLS, CDR2 YYNGEE. V shed 3 bases, J shed 8 bases, and the junction held 12 bases outside the gene matches. CDR3: CASSARLADFSDEQFF. The CDR3 DNA reads as TGTGCCAGCAGCGCCAGACTAGCGGACTTTTCGGATGAGCAGTTCTTC.

The gene calls are TRBV6-6 and TRBJ1-1; tentative D call: TRBD1 (5 bases). Trimming left V 3 bases short and J 11 bases short, with 10 bases between. CDR1 and CDR2 (germline): MNHNY, SVGAGI (reference sequence). This CDR3 region has 11 residues. The CDR3 nucleotides are TGTGCCAGCAGTTATACGGGGGTTGCTTTCTTT. This translates into CASSYTGVAFF.

The CDR3 region is CASSSNTGSSYEQYF. CDR3 nucleotide sequence: TGTGCCAGCAGCTCGAACACAGGGTCCTCCTACGAGCAGTACTTC. The chain combines TRBV7-6 with TRBJ2-7; D might be TRBD1 (6 bases). Germline V gives CDR1 SGHVS, CDR2 FNYEAQ. The CDR3 consists of 15 residues. Trimming cost V 4 bases and J 0 bases, with 13 bases left between them.

The CDR3 nucleotides read TGTGCCAGCAGCTCCGTAGCGGGAGGCATTGGTTACGAGCAGTACTTC. Its translation is CASSSVAGGIGYEQYF. The chain recombines TRBV5-4 with TRBJ2-7; 10 nucleotides match TRBD2. With 3 bases clipped from V and 4 bases from J, the junction kept 10 bases outside the gene matches. The germline gives CDR1 SGHNT, CDR2 YYREEE (reference sequence). CDR3 length equals 16 residues. The full variable domain, its missing parts supplied by reference TRBV5-4 and TRBJ2-7, is ETGVTQSPTHLIKTRGQQVTLRCSSQSGHNTVSWYQQALGQGPQFIFQYYREEENGRGNFPPRFSGLQFPNYSSELNVNALELDDSALYLCASSSVAGGIGYEQYFGPGTRLTVT.

The gene calls are TRBV5-6 and TRBJ1-2; 11 nucleotides match TRBD1. Germline lookup yields CDR1 SGHDT and CDR2 YYEEEE. Trimming removed 0 bases from V and 8 bases from J; junction bases left unmatched: 3. The length of the CDR3 is 14 residues. The CDR3 sequence: CASSLVGQGGGYTF. The CDR3 DNA reads TGTGCCAGCAGCTTGGTGGGACAGGGGGGCGGCTACACCTTC.

V and J are TRBV5-1 and TRBJ2-1, with TRBD2 matching over 7 bases. V lost 4 bases and J lost 8; bases outside the gene matches: 9. The CDR3 runs 14 residues. Germline CDR1 reads SGHRS; CDR2 reads YFSETQ. This CDR3 is CASSGGGASDEQFF. CDR3 in DNA: TGCGCCAGCAGCGGCGGGGGTGCTAGTGATGAGCAGTTCTTC.

The rearrangement links TRBV5-4 to TRBJ2-3; TRBD2 agrees at 13 bases. With 5 bases clipped from V and 6 bases from J, the junction kept 9 bases outside the gene matches. The CDR3 totals 16 residues. CDR1 and CDR2 (germline): SGHNT, YYREEE (reference sequence). The CDR3, as DNA: TGTGCCAGCAGTCCAGCCGGACTAGCGGGAGTTGATACGCAGTATTTT. Its protein product is CASSPAGLAGVDTQYF.

The rearrangement joins TRBV7-9 to TRBJ1-4, with 8 bases identical to TRBD1. The ends lost 1 base at V and 7 bases at J; junction bases unmatched: 5. The CDR3 runs 15 residues. Germline lookup yields CDR1 SEHNR and CDR2 FQNEAQ (reference sequence). In nucleotides, the CDR3 is TGTGCCAGCAGCTTAGATTCAGGGGGCTTTGAAAAACTGTTTTTT. Protein sequence: CASSLDSGGFEKLFF.

The chain carries TRBV27 and TRBJ2-4; 12 bases align to TRBD2. Trimming at V came to 5 bases and at J to 6 bases, leaving 8 bases not matched to a gene. CDR3 length: 16 amino acids. Germline-derived CDR1 and CDR2 are MNHEY and SMNVEV (reference sequence). CDR3 amino acids: CASSTYGLAGINIQYF. CDR3 DNA sequence: TGTGCCAGCAGTACCTACGGACTAGCGGGAATAAACATTCAGTACTTC.

This chain joins TRBV6-5 and TRBJ2-7; TRBD1 matches 8 bases. The CDR3 has 15 amino acids. J lost 2 bases, V lost 3 bases, and 6 bases had no gene match. CDR1 and CDR2 from the germline V gene are MNHEY and SVGAGI. The CDR3 DNA follows: TGTGCCAGCAGTTATGGGGACAGGAGAACCTACGAGCAGTACTTC. This translates into CASSYGDRRTYEQYF.

The V gene is TRBV5-1, the J gene TRBJ2-6; D not certain. V shed 6 bases and J shed 2 bases, with 12 bases lying between them. The CDR3 is made up of 15 amino acids. Germline V gene lookup returns CDR1 SGHRS and CDR2 YFSETQ. The CDR3 sequence: CASTPRLPGANVLTF. In nucleotides, the CDR3 is TGCGCCAGCACTCCCAGGTTACCTGGGGCCAACGTCCTGACTTTC.

This clone was seen a single time. J is TRBJ1-1 and V is TRBV11-2; maybe TRBD1 (6 bases). In germline, CDR1 is SGHAT, CDR2 FQNNGV. V was shortened by 6 bases and J by 1 base, with 9 bases between the two germline ends. CDR3 size: 13 residues. CDR3 sequence (DNA): TGTGCCAGCAGTTACAGGGCGAACACTGAAGCTTTCTTT. Amino acids: CASSYRANTEAFF.

The CDR3, as DNA: TGTGCCAGCAGTTGGCAAGAGACCCAGTACTTC. Amino acids: CASSWQETQYF. The chain couples TRBV28 to TRBJ2-5; D gene ambiguous. Germline V CDR1 and CDR2: MDHEN, SYDVKM. The V gene lost 4 bases and the J gene lost 2 bases, with 2 bases spanning the gap. The CDR3 runs 11 residues.

The chain is built from TRBV19 and TRBJ2-2; 11 nucleotides agree with TRBD2. The junction had 4 bases not matched to a gene; V was cut back by 5 bases and J by 5 bases. CDR1 and CDR2 (germline): LNHDA, SQIVND (reference sequence). The CDR3 is made up of 15 amino acids. In nucleotides, the CDR3 is TGTGCCAGTAGTCCGCGGACTAGCGGGACCGGGGAGCTGTTTTTT. This sequence encodes CASSPRTSGTGELFF.

Details on this clone: At the DNA level, this CDR3 is encoded by other sequences in the same sample as well. The chain links TRBV5-1 to TRBJ2-1; 14 bases agree with TRBD2. From germline, CDR1 is SGHRS and CDR2 YFSETQ. The CDR3 is made up of 17 amino acids. V lost 4 bases to trimming and J lost 3 bases; unmatched junction nucleotides: 6. The CDR3 region is CASSLGLAGGHYNEQFF. The CDR3 region has the DNA TGCGCCAGCAGCCTAGGACTAGCGGGAGGCCACTACAATGAGCAGTTCTTC.